One and the same sample provided the 7 T cell receptor beta chains below, sequenced in a study of T cells in Graves' hyperthyroidism and ophthalmopathy. The source material, RNA transcripts, was used to amplify TCR beta CDR3 regions. With the HTBI primer set, the TCR CDR3 went through a first round of RT-PCR. TCRdb processed the multiplex PCR reads anew with MiXCR; each CDR3 protein has one entry. Of over 500,000 distinct CDR3 sequences in the sample, about 16% were seen once. Specimen: blood. Receptors were obtained from a woman in her twenties or thirties with Graves' ophthalmopathy.

This clonotype was seen repeatedly, ten times or more. This CDR3 is CASSENRGMNTEAFF. The CDR3 DNA is TGCGCCAGCAGCGAAAACAGGGGAATGAACACTGAAGCTTTCTTT. The chain joins TRBV5-1 to TRBJ1-1; 7 positions match TRBD1. The CDR3 has 15 residues. The junction had 6 bases not matched to a gene; V was cut back by 4 bases and J by 0 bases. Germline loops: CDR1 SGHRS, CDR2 YFSETQ.

The V gene is TRBV20-1, the J gene TRBJ1-3; D gene uncertain. The CDR3 totals 13 residues. The germline V gene encodes CDR1 DFQATT and CDR2 SNEGSKA (reference sequence). The CDR3 sequence: CSSHPNSGNTIYF. DNA of the CDR3: TGCAGCAGCCACCCTAACTCTGGAAACACCATATATTTT.

This clonotype was seen many times. J is TRBJ1-5 and V is TRBV28; no definite D call. Trimming left V 6 bases short and J 7 bases short, with 10 bases between. Germline lookup yields CDR1 MDHEN and CDR2 SYDVKM. CDR3 length equals 12 residues. CDR3 DNA: TGTGCCAGCAGCTTACCAGCCCAGCCCCAGCATTTT. It encodes CASSLPAQPQHF.

The chain carries TRBV7-3 and TRBJ2-3, with a tentative D call TRBD2 (6 bases). CDR1 is SGHTA, CDR2 FQGTGA, per germline. V was clipped by 4 bases and J by 9 bases, with 17 bases between them. This CDR3 is built from 14 residues. The CDR3 here is CASSSSRGSGTQYF. In DNA, the CDR3 is TGTGCCAGCAGCTCAAGTCGGGGGTCAGGGACGCAGTATTTT.

This clonotype was seen a handful of times. The DNA for the CDR3 is TGTGCCAGCAGCCTCTCTGGAGGGGGCTCCTTAAAAGCTTTCTTT. Residues: CASSLSGGGSLKAFF. This chain joins TRBV28 and TRBJ1-1; 7 nucleotides align to TRBD1. The V gene end was trimmed by 6 bases and the J gene end by 9 bases; junction bases not matched to a gene: 16. In germline, CDR1 is MDHEN, CDR2 SYDVKM. The length of the CDR3 is 15 residues.

Many counts were recorded for this clonotype. Here the CDR3 DNA reads TGCAGTGCTAGAGATCTGATCTCCTACGAGCAGTACTTC. Its protein is CSARDLISYEQYF. The V call is TRBV20-1, the J call TRBJ2-7; unclear D gene. CDR1 is DFQATT and CDR2 is SNEGSKA in the germline V gene (reference sequence). The CDR3 runs to 13 residues. V was cut by 0 bases and J by 0 bases, with 6 bases left in between.

The chain employs TRBV5-1 and TRBJ2-7; D might be TRBD1 (5 bases). With 7 bases removed from V and 3 bases from J, the gap between germline ends came to 11 bases. Germline lookup yields CDR1 SGHRS and CDR2 YFSETQ. CDR3 length: 12 amino acids. CDR3 nucleotide sequence: TGCGCCAGCCGACTGGACAACTACGAGCAGTACTTC. It encodes CASRLDNYEQYF.